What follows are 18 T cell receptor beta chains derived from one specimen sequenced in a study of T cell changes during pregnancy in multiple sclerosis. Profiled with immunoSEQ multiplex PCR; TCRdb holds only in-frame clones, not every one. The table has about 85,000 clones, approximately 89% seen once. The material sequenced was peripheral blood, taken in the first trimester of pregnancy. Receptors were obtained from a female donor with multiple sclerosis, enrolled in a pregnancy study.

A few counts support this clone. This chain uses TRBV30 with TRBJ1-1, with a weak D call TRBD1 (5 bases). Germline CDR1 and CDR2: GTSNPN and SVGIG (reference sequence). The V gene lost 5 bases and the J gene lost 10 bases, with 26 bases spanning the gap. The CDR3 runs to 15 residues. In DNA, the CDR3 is TGTGCCTGGTACCACGGCAGGGTATCTTCAGGTGGAGCTTTCTTT. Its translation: CAWYHGRVSSGGAFF.

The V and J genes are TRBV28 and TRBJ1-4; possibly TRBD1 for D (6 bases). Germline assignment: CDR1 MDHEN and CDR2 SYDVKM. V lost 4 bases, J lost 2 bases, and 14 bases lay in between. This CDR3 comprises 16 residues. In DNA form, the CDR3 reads TGTGCCAGCAGTTCTCATCTTAGGGGGACTAATGAAAAACTGTTTTTT. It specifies CASSSHLRGTNEKLFF.

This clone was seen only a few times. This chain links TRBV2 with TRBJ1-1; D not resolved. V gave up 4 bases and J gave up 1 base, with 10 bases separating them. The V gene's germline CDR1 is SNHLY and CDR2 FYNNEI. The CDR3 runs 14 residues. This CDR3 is CASSVGTGNTEAFF. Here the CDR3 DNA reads TGTGCCAGCAGTGTTGGTACGGGGAACACTGAAGCTTTCTTT.

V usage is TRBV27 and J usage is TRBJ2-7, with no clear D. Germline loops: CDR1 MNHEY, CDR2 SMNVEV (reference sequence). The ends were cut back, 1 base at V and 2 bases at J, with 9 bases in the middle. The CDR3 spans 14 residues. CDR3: CASSLYGSPYEQYF. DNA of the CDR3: TGTGCCAGCAGTTTATACGGGTCTCCCTACGAGCAGTACTTC.

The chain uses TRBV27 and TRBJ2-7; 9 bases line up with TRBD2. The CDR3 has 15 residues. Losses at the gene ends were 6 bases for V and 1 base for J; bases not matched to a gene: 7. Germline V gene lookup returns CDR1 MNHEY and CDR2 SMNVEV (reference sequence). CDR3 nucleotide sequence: TGTGCCAGCAGGACCCGACTAGCGGCATCCTACGAGCAGTACTTC. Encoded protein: CASRTRLAASYEQYF.

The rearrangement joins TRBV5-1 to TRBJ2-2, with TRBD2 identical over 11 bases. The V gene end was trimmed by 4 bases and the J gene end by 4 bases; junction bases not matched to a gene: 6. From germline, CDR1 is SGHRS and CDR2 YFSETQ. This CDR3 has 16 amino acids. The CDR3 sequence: CASSVSGGARTGELFF. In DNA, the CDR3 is TGCGCCAGCAGCGTTAGCGGGGGGGCGCGCACCGGGGAGCTGTTTTTT. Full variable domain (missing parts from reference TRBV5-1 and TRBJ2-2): KAGVTQTPRYLIKTRGQQVTLSCSPISGHRSVSWYQQTPGQGLQFLFEYFSETQRNKGNFPGRFSGRQFSNSRSEMNVSTLELGDSALYLCASSVSGGARTGELFFGEGSRLTVL.

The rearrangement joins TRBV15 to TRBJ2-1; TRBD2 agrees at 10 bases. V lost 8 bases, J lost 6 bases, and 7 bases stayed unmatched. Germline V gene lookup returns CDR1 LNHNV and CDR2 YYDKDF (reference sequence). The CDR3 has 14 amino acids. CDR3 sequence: CATHQRGGGNEQFF. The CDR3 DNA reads TGTGCCACCCACCAGCGGGGGGGCGGCAATGAGCAGTTCTTC.

Written as DNA, the CDR3 is TGCGCCAGCAGCGCCCGGACTGTGAACACTGAAGCTTTCTTT. Protein sequence: CASSARTVNTEAFF. The J gene is TRBJ1-1, the V gene TRBV5-1; D remains ambiguous. Trimming took off 4 bases at V and 0 bases at J, with 10 bases between the two ends. Looked up from germline, CDR1 is SGHRS and CDR2 is YFSETQ. This CDR3 is 14 amino acids long. The full variable domain, in which reference TRBV5-1 and TRBJ1-1 provide the parts outside the CDR3, is KAGVTQTPRYLIKTRGQQVTLSCSPISGHRSVSWYQQTPGQGLQFLFEYFSETQRNKGNFPGRFSGRQFSNSRSEMNVSTLELGDSALYLCASSARTVNTEAFFGQGTRLTVV.

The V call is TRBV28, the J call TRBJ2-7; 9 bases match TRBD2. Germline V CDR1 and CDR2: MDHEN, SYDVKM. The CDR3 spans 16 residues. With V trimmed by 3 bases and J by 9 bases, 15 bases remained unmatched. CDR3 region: CASSFAGPTSGRMQYF. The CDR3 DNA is TGTGCCAGCAGTTTTGCGGGACCGACTAGCGGACGTATGCAGTACTTC.

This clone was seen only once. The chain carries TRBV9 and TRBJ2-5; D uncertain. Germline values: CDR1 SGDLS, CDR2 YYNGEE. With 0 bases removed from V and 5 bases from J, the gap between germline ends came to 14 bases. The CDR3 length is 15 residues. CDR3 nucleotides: TGTGCCAGCAGCGTAGGATTACTCGCCGAGGAGACCCAGTACTTC. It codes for CASSVGLLAEETQYF.

This chain's CDR3 is CATRGSKIRDIQYF. As DNA, the CDR3 is TGTGCCACGCGGGGGTCCAAAATAAGGGACATTCAGTACTTC. The rearrangement joins TRBV5-6 to TRBJ2-4; 7 bases line up with TRBD2. In germline, CDR1 is SGHDT, CDR2 YYEEEE. The CDR3 extends over 14 amino acids. Trimming at V came to 9 bases and at J to 8 bases, leaving 14 bases not matched to a gene. Together with reference TRBV5-6 and TRBJ2-4, the CDR3 gives the full variable domain: DAGVTQSPTHLIKTRGQQVTLRCSPKSGHDTVSWYQQALGQGPQFIFQYYEEEERQRGNFPDRFSGHQFPNYSSELNVNALLLGDSALYLCATRGSKIRDIQYFGAGTRLSVL.

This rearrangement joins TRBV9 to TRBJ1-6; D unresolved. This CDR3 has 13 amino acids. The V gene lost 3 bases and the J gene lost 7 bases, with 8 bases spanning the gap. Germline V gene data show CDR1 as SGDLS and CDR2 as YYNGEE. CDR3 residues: CASSDSMNSPLHF. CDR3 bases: TGTGCCAGCAGCGACAGTATGAATTCACCCCTCCACTTT.

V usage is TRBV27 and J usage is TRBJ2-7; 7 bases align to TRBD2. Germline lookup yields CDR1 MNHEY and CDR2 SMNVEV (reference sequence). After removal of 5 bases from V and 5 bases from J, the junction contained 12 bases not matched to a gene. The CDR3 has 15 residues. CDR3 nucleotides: TGTGCCAGCAGTCCCCCGGGACTACCGGAGCACGAGCAGTACTTC. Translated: CASSPPGLPEHEQYF.

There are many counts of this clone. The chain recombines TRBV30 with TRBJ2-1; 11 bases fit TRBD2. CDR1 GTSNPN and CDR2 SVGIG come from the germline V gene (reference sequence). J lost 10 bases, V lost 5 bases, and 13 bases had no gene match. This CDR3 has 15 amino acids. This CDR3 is CAWQSTGLAEREQFF. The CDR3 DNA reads TGTGCCTGGCAAAGCACGGGACTAGCGGAACGAGAGCAGTTCTTC.

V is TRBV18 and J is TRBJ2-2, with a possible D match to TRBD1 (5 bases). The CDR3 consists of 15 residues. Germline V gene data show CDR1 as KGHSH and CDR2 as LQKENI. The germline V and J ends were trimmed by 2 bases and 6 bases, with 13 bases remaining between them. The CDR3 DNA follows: TGTGCCAGCTCACCAGCTCAGGGTGGAGCCGGGGAGCTGTTTTTT. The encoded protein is CASSPAQGGAGELFF.

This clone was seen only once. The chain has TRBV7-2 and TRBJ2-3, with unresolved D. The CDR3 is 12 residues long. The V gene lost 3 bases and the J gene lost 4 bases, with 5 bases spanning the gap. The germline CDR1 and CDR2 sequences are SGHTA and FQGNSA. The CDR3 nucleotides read TGTGCCAGCAGCTTGAGAGCAGATACGCAGTATTTT. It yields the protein CASSLRADTQYF.

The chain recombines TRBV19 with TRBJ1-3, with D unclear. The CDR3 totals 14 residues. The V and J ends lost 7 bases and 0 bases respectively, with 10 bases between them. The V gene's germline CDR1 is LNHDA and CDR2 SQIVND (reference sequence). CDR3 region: CASKSMSSGNTIYF. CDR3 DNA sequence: TGTGCCAGTAAGAGTATGAGCTCTGGAAACACCATATATTTT. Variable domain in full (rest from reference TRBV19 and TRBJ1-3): DGGITQSPKYLFRKEGQNVTLSCEQNLNHDAMYWYRQDPGQGLRLIYYSQIVNDFQKGDIAEGYSVSREKKESFPLTVTSAQKNPTAFYLCASKSMSSGNTIYFGEGSWLTVV.

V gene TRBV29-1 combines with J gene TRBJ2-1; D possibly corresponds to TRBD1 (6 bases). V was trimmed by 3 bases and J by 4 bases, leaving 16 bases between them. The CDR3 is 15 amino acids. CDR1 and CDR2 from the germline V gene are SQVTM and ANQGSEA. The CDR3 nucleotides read TGCAGCGTTGACCCGGTTGGGACACCTTACAATGAGCAGTTCTTC. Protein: CSVDPVGTPYNEQFF.